The 12 T cell receptor beta chains given below trace back to one sample, sequenced in a study of beta chain features in type 1 diabetes. Reverse transcription of all isolated RNA meant that expressed TCRB transcripts were sequenced. TCRdb's copy holds only in-frame clones and misses some; the assay was immunoSEQ multiplex PCR. This sample has over 120,000 clones, with 10% found just once. Sequenced sample: naive CD4+ T cells from blood. The origin of the receptors is a man aged 18 to 30 in good health.

The chain links TRBV10-3 to TRBJ2-2, with 7 bases aligning to TRBD2. The J segment lost 5 bases and the V segment lost 4 bases, leaving 7 bases of the junction unmatched. The CDR3 is 15 amino acids. Germline assignment: CDR1 ENHRY and CDR2 SYGVKD. Written as DNA, the CDR3 is TGTGCCATCAGTGGGTCCCTAGCGGTGACCGGGGAGCTGTTTTTT. Amino acid sequence: CAISGSLAVTGELFF.

This clone was observed a handful of times. The chain carries TRBV6-5 and TRBJ2-7, with 7 bases fitting TRBD1. The CDR3 has 15 residues. Germline CDR1 and CDR2: MNHEY and SVGAGI. The V segment lost 2 bases and the J segment 2 bases; nucleotides outside the gene matches: 6. The DNA for the CDR3 is TGTGCCAGCAGTTACGACAGGGACACCGCCTACGAGCAGTACTTC. Translating it yields CASSYDRDTAYEQYF.

This clone was seen a handful of times. The J gene is TRBJ2-3, the V gene TRBV4-3; TRBD2 matches 11 bases. The CDR3 runs to 16 residues. V shed 4 bases, J shed 2 bases, and the junction held 5 bases outside the gene matches. In germline, CDR1 is LGHNA, CDR2 YSLEER. The CDR3 DNA sequence: TGCGCCAGCAGCCCTGGGACTAGCGGTTCCACAGATACGCAGTATTTT. This sequence encodes CASSPGTSGSTDTQYF.

The chain recombines TRBV11-1 with TRBJ1-2; maybe TRBD1 (5 bases). V lost 4 bases and J lost 4, with 16 bases in between. In germline, CDR1 is SGHAT, CDR2 FQDESV (reference sequence). There are 15 residues in the CDR3. For the CDR3, the DNA is TGTGCCAGCAGCTCTTGGGGAGCCGGGGGCTATGGCTACACCTTC. Protein product: CASSSWGAGGYGYTF.

There are a few counts of this clone. The V call is TRBV7-2, the J call TRBJ1-6, with 7 bases matching TRBD1. Trimming cost V 6 bases and J 7 bases; bases outside gene matches: 6. Germline CDR1 is SGHTA and CDR2 is FQGNSA. The CDR3 is made up of 14 amino acids. CDR3 in amino acids: CASRDGTENSPLHF. CDR3 DNA: TGTGCCAGCAGGGATGGGACAGAAAATTCACCCCTCCACTTT. The full variable domain, with the rest looked up from reference TRBV7-2 and TRBJ1-6, is GAGVSQSPSNKVTEKGKDVELRCDPISGHTALYWYRQSLGQGLEFLIYFQGNSAPDKSGLPSDRFSAERTGGSVSTLTIQRTQQEDSAVYLCASRDGTENSPLHFGNGTRLTVT.

This clone was observed a handful of times. This chain connects TRBV2 to TRBJ1-6, with D possibly matching TRBD1 (5 bases). This CDR3 has 13 residues. The V and J ends lost 6 bases and 18 bases respectively, with 21 bases between them. CDR1 is SNHLY, CDR2 FYNNEI, per germline. CDR3 amino acids: CASSPRQFPVYHF. The DNA for the CDR3 is TGTGCCAGCAGCCCCAGACAGTTCCCCGTATACCACTTT.

In this sample, this clone turned up a few times. The chain joins TRBV5-1 to TRBJ2-3; 8 nucleotides line up with TRBD1. Germline-derived CDR1 and CDR2 are SGHRS and YFSETQ. CDR3 size: 19 residues. The J segment lost 0 bases and the V segment lost 0 bases, leaving 12 bases of the junction unmatched. CDR3 nucleotides: TGCGCCAGCAGCTTGGGACAGGGGATCGGGGGACCTAGCACAGATACGCAGTATTTT. Amino acid sequence: CASSLGQGIGGPSTDTQYF.

The CDR3 loop is CASSLALGEGGYTF. The CDR3 DNA is TGCGCCAGCAGCTTGGCTCTCGGGGAGGGTGGCTACACCTTC. V usage is TRBV5-1 and J usage is TRBJ1-2; D gene uncertain. This CDR3 has 14 residues. V lost 0 bases and J 7 bases, leaving 13 bases between the germline ends. Germline V CDR1 and CDR2: SGHRS, YFSETQ.

This clone came up a few times. The chain is built from TRBV28 and TRBJ2-2, with unresolved D. The germline V gene encodes CDR1 MDHEN and CDR2 SYDVKM. V gave up 7 bases and J gave up 1 base, with 10 bases separating them. The CDR3 covers 14 residues. CDR3 nucleotides: TGTGCCAGCACCTCGGTGCTGAACACCGGGGAGCTGTTTTTT. This sequence encodes CASTSVLNTGELFF.

V and J are TRBV6-5 and TRBJ2-1; no clear D gene. The CDR3 has 14 amino acids. Germline V CDR1 and CDR2: MNHEY, SVGAGI. Trimming left V 2 bases short and J 0 bases short, with 5 bases between. The CDR3 loop reads CASSYQISYNEQFF. The CDR3 nucleotides are TGTGCCAGCAGTTACCAGATCTCCTACAATGAGCAGTTCTTC.

V gene TRBV18 combines with J gene TRBJ2-1; no clear D. Germline V lookup: CDR1 KGHSH, CDR2 LQKENI. Trimming pared 1 base from V and 5 bases from J, leaving 3 bases between. This CDR3 has 12 residues. CDR3: CASSPRDNEQFF. The CDR3 nucleotides read TGTGCCAGCTCACCACGAGACAATGAGCAGTTCTTC.

The gene calls are TRBV5-1 and TRBJ1-3; the match to TRBD1 covers 7 bases. This CDR3 is 16 amino acids long. Germline CDR1 reads SGHRS; CDR2 reads YFSETQ. Trimming removed 3 bases from V and 2 bases from J; junction bases left unmatched: 8. CDR3 sequence (DNA): TGCGCCAGCAGCTACGACAGGGAGGTTACTGGAAACACCATATATTTT. Translating it yields CASSYDREVTGNTIYF.